Detailed here is one T cell receptor (beta chain). The entry originates in a study of OX40 agonist ivuxolimab in advanced cancers. As for the study in general: People in dose escalation had one of these cancers: hepatocellular carcinoma, melanoma, renal cell or head and neck cancer.

From germline, CDR1 is MDHEN and CDR2 SYDVKM. This CDR3 spans 17 amino acids. The repertoire was sequenced with immunoSEQ multiplex PCR; TCRdb's copy has only in-frame clones and lacks some. This table has 40,000 to 60,000 clones, 88% appearing once. The sequence derives from an adult with an advanced solid tumor such as melanoma, head and neck, liver or kidney cancer. The chain couples TRBV28 to TRBJ2-5, with TRBD2 as a possible D gene (6 bases). The DNA end lines up better with TRBJ2-7; the J call may be wrong. Sequences were derived from CD4+ or CD8+ T cells sorted from blood, sampled in a trial of the OX40 agonist ivuxolimab. DNA of the CDR3: TGTGCCAGCAGTTCTCTTTACCTAGCGTCGACGGTTTCCGAGCAGTACTTC. Translation gives CASSSLYLASTVSEQYF.